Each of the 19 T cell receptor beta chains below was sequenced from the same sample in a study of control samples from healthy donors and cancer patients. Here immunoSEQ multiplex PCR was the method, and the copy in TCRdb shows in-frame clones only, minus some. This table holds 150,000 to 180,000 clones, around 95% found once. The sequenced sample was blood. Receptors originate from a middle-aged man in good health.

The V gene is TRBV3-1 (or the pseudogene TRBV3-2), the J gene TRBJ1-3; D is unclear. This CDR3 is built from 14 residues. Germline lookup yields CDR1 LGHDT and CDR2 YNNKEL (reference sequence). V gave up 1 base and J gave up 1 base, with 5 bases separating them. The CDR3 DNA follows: TGTGCCAGCAGCCAAGGTGGTTCTGGAAACACCATATATTTT. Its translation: CASSQGGSGNTIYF.

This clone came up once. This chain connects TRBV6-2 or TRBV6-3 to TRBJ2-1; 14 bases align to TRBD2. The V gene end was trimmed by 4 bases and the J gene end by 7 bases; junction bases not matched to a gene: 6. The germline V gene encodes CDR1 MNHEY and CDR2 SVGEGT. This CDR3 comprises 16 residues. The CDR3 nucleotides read TGTGCCAGCAGTTCCCCCGGGACTAGCGGGGGTAATGAGCAGTTCTTC. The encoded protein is CASSSPGTSGGNEQFF.

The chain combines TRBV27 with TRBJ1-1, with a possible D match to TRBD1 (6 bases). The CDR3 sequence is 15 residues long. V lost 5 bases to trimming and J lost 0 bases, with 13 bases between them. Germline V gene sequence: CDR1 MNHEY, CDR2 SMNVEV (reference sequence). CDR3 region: CASSLTTGLNTEAFF. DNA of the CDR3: TGTGCCAGCAGTCTAACGACAGGATTGAACACTGAAGCTTTCTTT.

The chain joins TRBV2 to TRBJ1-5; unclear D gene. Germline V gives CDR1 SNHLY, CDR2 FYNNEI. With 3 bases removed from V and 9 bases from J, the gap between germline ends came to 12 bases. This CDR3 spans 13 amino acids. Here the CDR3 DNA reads TGTGCCAGCAGTGAGGCAGGAGCAGGGCCCCAGCATTTT. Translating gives CASSEAGAGPQHF.

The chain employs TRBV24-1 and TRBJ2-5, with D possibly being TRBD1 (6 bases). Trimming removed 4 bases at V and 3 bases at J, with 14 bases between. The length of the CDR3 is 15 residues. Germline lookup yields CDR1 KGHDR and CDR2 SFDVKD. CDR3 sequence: CATSDPIGQKETQYF. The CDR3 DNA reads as TGTGCCACCAGTGACCCCATAGGACAGAAAGAGACCCAGTACTTC.

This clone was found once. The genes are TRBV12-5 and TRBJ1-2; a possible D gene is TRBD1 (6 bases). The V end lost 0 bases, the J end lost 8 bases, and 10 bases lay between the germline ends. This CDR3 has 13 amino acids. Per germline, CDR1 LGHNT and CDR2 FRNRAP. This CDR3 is CASGLVPGQGYTF. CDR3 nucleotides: TGTGCTAGTGGTTTGGTTCCCGGACAGGGCTACACCTTC. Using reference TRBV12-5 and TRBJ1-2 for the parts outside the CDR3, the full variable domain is DARVTQTPRHKVTEMGQEVTMRCQPILGHNTVFWYRQTMMQGLELLAYFRNRAPLDDSGMPKDRFSAEMPDATLATLKIQPSEPRDSAVYFCASGLVPGQGYTFGSGTRLTVV.

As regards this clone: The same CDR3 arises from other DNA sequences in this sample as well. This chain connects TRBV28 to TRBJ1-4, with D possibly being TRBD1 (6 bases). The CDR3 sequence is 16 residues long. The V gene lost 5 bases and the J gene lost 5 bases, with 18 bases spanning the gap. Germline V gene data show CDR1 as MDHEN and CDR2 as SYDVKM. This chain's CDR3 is CASSEWTTGLNEKLFF. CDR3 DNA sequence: TGTGCCAGCAGTGAGTGGACCACAGGGCTAAATGAAAAACTGTTTTTT.

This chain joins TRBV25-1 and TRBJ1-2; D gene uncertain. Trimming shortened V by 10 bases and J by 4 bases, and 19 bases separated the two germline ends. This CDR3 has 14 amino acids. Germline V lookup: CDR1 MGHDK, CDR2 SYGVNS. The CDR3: CAKVGGDLVYGYTF. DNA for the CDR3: TGTGCCAAAGTAGGCGGGGATCTAGTCTATGGCTACACCTTC.

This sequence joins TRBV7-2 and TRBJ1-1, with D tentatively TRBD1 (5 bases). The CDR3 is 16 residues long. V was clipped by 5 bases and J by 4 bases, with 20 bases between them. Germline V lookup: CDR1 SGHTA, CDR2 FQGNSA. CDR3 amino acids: CASSPGLGGGSTEAFF. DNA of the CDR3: TGTGCCAGCAGCCCCGGGTTGGGGGGGGGTTCCACTGAAGCTTTCTTT.

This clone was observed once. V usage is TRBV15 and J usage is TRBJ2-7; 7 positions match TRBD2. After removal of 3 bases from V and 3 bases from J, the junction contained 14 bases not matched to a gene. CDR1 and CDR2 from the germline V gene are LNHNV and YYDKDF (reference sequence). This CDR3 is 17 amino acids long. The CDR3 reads CATSSYPGRAGNYEQYF. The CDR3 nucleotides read TGTGCCACCAGCAGCTACCCCGGACGAGCGGGAAACTACGAGCAGTACTTC.

The CDR3 DNA reads TGCAGCGTTGTGGGGGACAAGGCCTATGGCTACACCTTC. It is translated as CSVVGDKAYGYTF. The genes are TRBV29-1 and TRBJ1-2; a weak D match, TRBD1 (6 bases). V gave up 4 bases and J gave up 4 bases, with 13 bases separating them. The CDR3 sequence is 13 residues long. CDR1 is SQVTM, CDR2 ANQGSEA, per germline. Full variable domain (missing parts from reference TRBV29-1 and TRBJ1-2): SAVISQKPSRDICQRGTSLTIQCQVDSQVTMMFWYRQQPGQSLTLIATANQGSEATYESGFVIDKFPISRPNLTFSTLTVSNMSPEDSSIYLCSVVGDKAYGYTFGSGTRLTVV.

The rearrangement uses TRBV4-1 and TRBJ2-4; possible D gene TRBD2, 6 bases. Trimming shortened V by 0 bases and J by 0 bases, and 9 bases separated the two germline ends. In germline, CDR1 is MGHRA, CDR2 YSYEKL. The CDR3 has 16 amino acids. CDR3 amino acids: CASSQEGGLAKNIQYF. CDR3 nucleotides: TGCGCCAGCAGCCAAGAGGGGGGATTAGCCAAAAACATTCAGTACTTC.

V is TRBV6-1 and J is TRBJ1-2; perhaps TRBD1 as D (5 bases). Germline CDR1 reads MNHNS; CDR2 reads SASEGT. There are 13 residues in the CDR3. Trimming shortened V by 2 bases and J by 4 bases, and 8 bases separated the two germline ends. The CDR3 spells CASSERGIYGYTF. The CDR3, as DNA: TGTGCCAGCAGTGAAAGGGGCATCTATGGCTACACCTTC.

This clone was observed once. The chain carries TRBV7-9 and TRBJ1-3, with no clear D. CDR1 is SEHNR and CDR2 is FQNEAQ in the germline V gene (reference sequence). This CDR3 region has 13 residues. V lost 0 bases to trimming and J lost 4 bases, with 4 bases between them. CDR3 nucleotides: TGTGCCAGCAGCTTAGCGCACGGAAACACCATATATTTT. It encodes CASSLAHGNTIYF. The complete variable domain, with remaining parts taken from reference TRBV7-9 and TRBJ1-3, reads DTGVSQNPRHKITKRGQNVTFRCDPISEHNRLYWYRQTLGQGPEFLTYFQNEAQLEKSRLLSDRFSAERPKGSFSTLEIQRTEQGDSAMYLCASSLAHGNTIYFGEGSWLTVV.

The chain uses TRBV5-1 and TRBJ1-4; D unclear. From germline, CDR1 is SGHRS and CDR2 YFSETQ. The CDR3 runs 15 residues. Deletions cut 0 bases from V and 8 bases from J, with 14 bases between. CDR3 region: CASSLAAPEGEKLFF. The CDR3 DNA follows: TGCGCCAGCAGCTTGGCCGCTCCTGAAGGGGAAAAACTGTTTTTT. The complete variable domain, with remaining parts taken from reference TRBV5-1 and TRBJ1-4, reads KAGVTQTPRYLIKTRGQQVTLSCSPISGHRSVSWYQQTPGQGLQFLFEYFSETQRNKGNFPGRFSGRQFSNSRSEMNVSTLELGDSALYLCASSLAAPEGEKLFFGSGTQLSVL.

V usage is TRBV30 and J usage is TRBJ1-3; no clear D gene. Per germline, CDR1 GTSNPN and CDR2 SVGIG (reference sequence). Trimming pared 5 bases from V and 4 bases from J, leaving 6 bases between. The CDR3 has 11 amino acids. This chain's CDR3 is CAWRGGNTIYF. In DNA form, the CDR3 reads TGTGCCTGGCGAGGGGGAAACACCATATATTTT. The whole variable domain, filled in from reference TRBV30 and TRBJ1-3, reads SQTIHQWPATLVQPVGSPLSLECTVEGTSNPNLYWYRQAAGRGLQLLFYSVGIGQISSEVPQNLSASRPQDRQFILSSKKLLLSDSGFYLCAWRGGNTIYFGEGSWLTVV.

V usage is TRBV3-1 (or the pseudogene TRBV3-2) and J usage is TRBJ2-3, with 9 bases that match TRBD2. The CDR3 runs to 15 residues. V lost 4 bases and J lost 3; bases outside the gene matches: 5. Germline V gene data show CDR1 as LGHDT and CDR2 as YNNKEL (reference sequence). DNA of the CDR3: TGTGCCAGCAGCCGCGGGGGGGCCGGAACAGATACGCAGTATTTT. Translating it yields CASSRGGAGTDTQYF.

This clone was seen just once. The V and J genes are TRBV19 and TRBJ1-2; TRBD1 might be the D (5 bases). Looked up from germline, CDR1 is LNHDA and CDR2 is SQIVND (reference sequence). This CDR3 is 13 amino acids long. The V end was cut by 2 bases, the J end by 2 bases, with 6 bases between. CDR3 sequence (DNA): TGTGCCAGTAGTATATCAGGGAACTATGGCTACACCTTC. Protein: CASSISGNYGYTF.

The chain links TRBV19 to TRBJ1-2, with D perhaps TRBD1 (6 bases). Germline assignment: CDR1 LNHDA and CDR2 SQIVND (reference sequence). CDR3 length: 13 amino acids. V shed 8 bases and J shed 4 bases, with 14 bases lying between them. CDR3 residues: CASAGQWGYGYTF. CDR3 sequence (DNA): TGTGCCAGTGCCGGACAGTGGGGCTATGGCTACACCTTC.